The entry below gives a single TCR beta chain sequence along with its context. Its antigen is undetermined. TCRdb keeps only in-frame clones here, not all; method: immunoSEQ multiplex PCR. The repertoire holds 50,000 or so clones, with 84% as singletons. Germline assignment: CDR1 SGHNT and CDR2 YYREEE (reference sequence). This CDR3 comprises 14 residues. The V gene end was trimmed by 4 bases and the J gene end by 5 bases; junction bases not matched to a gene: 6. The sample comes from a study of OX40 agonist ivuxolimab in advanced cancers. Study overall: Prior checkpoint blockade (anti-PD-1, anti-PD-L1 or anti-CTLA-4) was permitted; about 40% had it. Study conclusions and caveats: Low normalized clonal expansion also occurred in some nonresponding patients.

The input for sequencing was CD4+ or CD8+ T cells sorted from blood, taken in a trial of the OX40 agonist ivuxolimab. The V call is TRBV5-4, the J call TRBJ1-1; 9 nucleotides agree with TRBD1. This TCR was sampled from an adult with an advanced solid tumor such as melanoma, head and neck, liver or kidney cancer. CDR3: CASSGMTGGTEAFF. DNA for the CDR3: TGTGCCAGCAGCGGGATGACAGGGGGAACTGAAGCTTTCTTT.